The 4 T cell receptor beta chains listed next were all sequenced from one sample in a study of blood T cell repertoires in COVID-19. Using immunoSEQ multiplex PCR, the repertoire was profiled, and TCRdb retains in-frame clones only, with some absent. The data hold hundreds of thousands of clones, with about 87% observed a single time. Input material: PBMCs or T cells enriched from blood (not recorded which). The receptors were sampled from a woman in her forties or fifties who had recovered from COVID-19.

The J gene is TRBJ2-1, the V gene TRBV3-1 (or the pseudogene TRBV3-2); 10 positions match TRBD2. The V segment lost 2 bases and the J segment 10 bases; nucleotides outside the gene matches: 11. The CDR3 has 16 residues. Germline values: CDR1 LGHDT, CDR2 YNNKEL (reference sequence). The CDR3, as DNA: TGTGCCAGCAGCCAATCAGGGGCTAGCGGGAGTCAAGAGCAGTTCTTC. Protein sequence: CASSQSGASGSQEQFF.

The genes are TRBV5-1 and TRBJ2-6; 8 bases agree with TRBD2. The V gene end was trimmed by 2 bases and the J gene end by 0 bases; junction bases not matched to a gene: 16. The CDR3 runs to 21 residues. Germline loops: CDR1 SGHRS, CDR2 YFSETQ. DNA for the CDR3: TGCGCCAGCAGCTTTTTAAGGCCGGAGCGGGAGAAAATCTCTGGGGCCAACGTCCTGACTTTC. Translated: CASSFLRPEREKISGANVLTF.

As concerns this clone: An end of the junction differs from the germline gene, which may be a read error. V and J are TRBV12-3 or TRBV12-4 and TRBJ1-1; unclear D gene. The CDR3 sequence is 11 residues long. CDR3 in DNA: TGTGCCAGCAGTACCCACAGTTCCCTCAAGTTT. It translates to CASSTHSSLKF.

The CDR3 DNA follows: TGTGCCAGCAGCCAGGGGACAGCTAGCACAGATACGCAGTATTTT. It translates to CASSQGTASTDTQYF. The chain is built from TRBV28 and TRBJ2-3; 7 nucleotides align to TRBD1. CDR1 is MDHEN, CDR2 SYDVKM, per germline. The CDR3 runs 15 residues. With 6 bases clipped from V and 0 bases from J, the junction kept 6 bases outside the gene matches.